This TCR beta chain was documented in a study of kidney transplant recipient with SARS-CoV-2 infection. Ten or more counts support this clonotype. Trimming left V 5 bases short and J 5 bases short, with 24 bases between. This CDR3 comprises 18 residues. Germline-derived CDR1 and CDR2 are LGHDT and YNNKEL (reference sequence). TCRdb re-called the reads with MiXCR, one entry per CDR3 protein. The sample records fewer than 250,000 distinct CDR3 sequences, around 26% being singletons. The rearrangement uses TRBV3-1 and TRBJ2-2, with D uncertain. This TCR derives from a male patient aged 30 to 40 who had COVID-19 and was a kidney transplant recipient. Some of the T cells might come from the graft donor. The source was a blood sample, collected at baseline and on day 111 from a kidney transplant recipient. CDR3 sequence reads: CASSGDRPISGLTGELFF. The CDR3 nucleotides read TGTGCCAGCAGCGGAGACCGTCCCATTTCAGGCTTGACCGGGGAGCTGTTTTTT.